This TCR beta chain was observed in a study of identical twins. It was template switching that added a universal primer site, and there were unique molecular identifiers on the cDNA. In TCRdb, the 5' RACE reads were re-called with MiXCR into one record per CDR3 protein. The table records 400,000 or so distinct CDR3 sequences, 9% to 10% of them present only once. Study conclusions and caveats: Out-of-frame alpha sequences common to twins were enriched for low generation probability. Findings depended on cross-sectional statistics rather than tracking the same donors.

This CDR3 is 14 amino acids long. The germline V gene encodes CDR1 DFQATT and CDR2 SNEGSKA (reference sequence). This clonotype has ten or more counts. Antigen: not known. Sequencing was carried out using naive T cells sorted from blood. V usage is TRBV20-1 and J usage is TRBJ1-5; 7 bases match TRBD1. This receptor was obtained from a woman between 50 and 59 years old in good health. The CDR3 bases are TGCCCTGCTCAGAGGGGGCCGAACAATCAGCCCCAGCATTTT. Translation: CPAQRGPNNQPQHF.